These 17 T cell receptor beta chains were sequenced from one sample in a study. MiXCR was run by TCRdb on the 5' RACE reads, yielding one entry per CDR3 protein. The sample has about 43,000 distinct CDR3 sequences; just under 30% are singletons. What was sequenced was memory CD4+ T cells sorted from a lymph node. Noted subset: memory CD4+ T cells, CD4+CD45RO+CD25-. The receptors were gathered from a female donor with breast cancer.

This clonotype was counted once. At one of its ends the junction is not consistent with the germline gene, which may arise from a read error. This sequence joins TRBV20-1 and TRBJ2-5, with D uncertain. CDR1 DFQATT and CDR2 SNEGSKA come from the germline V gene (reference sequence). The CDR3 length is 11 residues. CDR3 nucleotides: TGCGGTGCTACGGTCCAAGAGACCCAGTACTTC. Translation gives CGATVQETQYF.

This clonotype came up a few times. In nucleotides, the CDR3 is TGTGCCAGCACCATTACCCAGGGGGCGATCAAGGCGAACACCGGGGAGCTGTTTTTT. Translated: CASTITQGAIKANTGELFF. The chain uses TRBV12-3 or TRBV12-4 and TRBJ2-2; 8 positions agree with TRBD1. Germline trimming cut 7 bases from V and 0 bases from J; bases unmatched to any gene: 16. This CDR3 comprises 19 residues.

This chain connects TRBV29-1 to TRBJ2-7, with D perhaps being TRBD1 or TRBD2 (5 bases each). The CDR3 totals 14 residues. The V gene's germline CDR1 is SQVTM and CDR2 ANQGSEA. The ends were cut back, 4 bases at V and 2 bases at J, with 15 bases in the middle. The CDR3 sequence: CSVARDQGTYEQYF. CDR3 DNA sequence: TGCAGCGTTGCCCGGGACCAAGGAACCTACGAGCAGTACTTC.

This chain joins TRBV5-1 and TRBJ2-3; 11 nucleotides agree with TRBD1. The CDR3 runs to 16 residues. The germline V gene has CDR1 SGHRS and CDR2 YFSETQ. V was pared by 2 bases and J by 5 bases, with 7 bases of the junction left unmatched. CDR3 nucleotides: TGCGCCAGCAGCTTTGCCGGGACAGGGGGAATAGATACGCAGTATTTT. It translates to CASSFAGTGGIDTQYF.

In this sample, this clonotype turned up a few times. The V and J genes are TRBV27 and TRBJ2-7, with TRBD1 matching 8 bases. Per the germline V gene, CDR1 is MNHEY and CDR2 is SMNVEV (reference sequence). The ends lost 4 bases at V and 1 base at J; junction bases unmatched: 6. This CDR3 has 15 residues. CDR3 DNA: TGTGCCAGCAGTTGGGGGCAGGGGGCATCCTACGAGCAGTACTTC. Translating gives CASSWGQGASYEQYF.

The chain joins TRBV27 to TRBJ2-7; 8 bases map to TRBD2. The trim removed 5 bases at V and 7 bases at J, leaving 7 bases unmatched. Germline V lookup: CDR1 MNHEY, CDR2 SMNVEV (reference sequence). The CDR3 is 13 amino acids. Here the CDR3 DNA reads TGTGCCAGCAGTCCCGGACTAGCTGGGGAGCAGTACTTC. Residues: CASSPGLAGEQYF.

The rearrangement links TRBV5-1 to TRBJ2-5; 11 nucleotides agree with TRBD1. The CDR3 has 16 residues. Unmatched junction bases numbered 10, after V lost 4 bases and J lost 5 bases. Germline values: CDR1 SGHRS, CDR2 YFSETQ. CDR3 sequence: CASSLAGQGAWETQYF. The CDR3 DNA reads as TGCGCCAGCAGCCTAGCCGGACAGGGGGCGTGGGAGACCCAGTACTTC.

The chain is built from TRBV6-5 and TRBJ2-7, with 7 bases identical to TRBD1. The CDR3 is 14 amino acids. Germline CDR1 and CDR2: MNHEY and SVGAGI. The V gene end was trimmed by 6 bases and the J gene end by 2 bases; junction bases not matched to a gene: 7. This CDR3 reads CASSQRDRTYEQYF. The CDR3 bases are TGTGCCAGCAGCCAACGGGACAGAACCTACGAGCAGTACTTC.

This clonotype occurred once. A read error may produce the germline difference seen at one junction end. This chain joins TRBV12-3 or TRBV12-4 and TRBJ1-1; possible D gene TRBD1, 5 bases. The CDR3 runs to 14 residues. The CDR3 bases are TGTACCAGCAGCCCGGCGCAGGGTCGCACTGAAGCTTTCTTT. Translated, it gives CTSSPAQGRTEAFF.

The chain employs TRBV5-1 and TRBJ2-7; D is undetermined. The CDR3 spans 10 residues. Germline loops: CDR1 SGHRS, CDR2 YFSETQ. Trimming left V 5 bases short and J 7 bases short, with 7 bases between. The CDR3 nucleotides are TGCGCCAGCAGTTCGAGGGAGCAGTACTTC. This encodes CASSSREQYF. Filled out from reference TRBV5-1 and TRBJ2-7, the complete variable domain reads KAGVTQTPRYLIKTRGQQVTLSCSPISGHRSVSWYQQTPGQGLQFLFEYFSETQRNKGNFPGRFSGRQFSNSRSEMNVSTLELGDSALYLCASSSREQYFGPGTRLTVT.

V and J are TRBV10-2 and TRBJ2-1; D may be TRBD2 (6 bases). Per the germline V gene, CDR1 is WSHSY and CDR2 is SAAADI. The CDR3 is 16 amino acids. Trimming took off 3 bases at V and 3 bases at J, with 15 bases between the two ends. CDR3 nucleotides: TGCGCCAGCAGTGACCCGGGGCTAGCGAACTACAATGAGCAGTTCTTC. It translates to CASSDPGLANYNEQFF.

The V call is TRBV4-1, the J call TRBJ2-2; no firm D call. V lost 4 bases, J lost 5 bases, and 11 bases lay in between. The CDR3 contains 14 residues. Germline CDR1 reads MGHRA; CDR2 reads YSYEKL. CDR3 sequence (DNA): TGCGCCAGCAGCCCGAACGGGCAAACCGGGGAGCTGTTTTTT. It is translated as CASSPNGQTGELFF.

The V and J genes are TRBV28 and TRBJ2-1; 7 positions match TRBD2. Germline values: CDR1 MDHEN, CDR2 SYDVKM. The V gene end was trimmed by 8 bases and the J gene end by 3 bases; junction bases not matched to a gene: 13. The CDR3 runs to 16 residues. In nucleotides, the CDR3 is TGTGCCAGCGTGAGTCTCCCGGGACTAAGCTACAATGAGCAGTTCTTC. Its translation: CASVSLPGLSYNEQFF.

This clonotype was seen only a few times. The V call is TRBV30, the J call TRBJ2-7; TRBD2 is a possible D gene (6 bases). Looked up from germline, CDR1 is GTSNPN and CDR2 is SVGIG (reference sequence). Trimming removed 2 bases from V and 6 bases from J, with 20 bases in between. The length of the CDR3 is 15 residues. The CDR3 here is CAWSPLGSGRGEQYF. DNA for the CDR3: TGTGCCTGGAGTCCCCTGGGAAGCGGGCGCGGCGAGCAGTACTTC.

This clonotype was observed a few times. Germline is not matched at one junction end, which may reflect a read error. J is TRBJ2-6 and V is TRBV7-3, with TRBD1 matching 8 bases. Germline CDR1 and CDR2: SGHTA and FQGTGA. This CDR3 region has 18 residues. The CDR3 DNA reads as TGTGCCAGCAGCTTAATAGGGACAGGCCGCTCTGGGACCAACGTCCTGACTTTC. Protein product: CASSLIGTGRSGTNVLTF.

The chain joins TRBV29-1 to TRBJ2-7; weak D call: TRBD1 (5 bases). Germline CDR1 SQVTM, CDR2 ANQGSEA. The CDR3 sequence is 14 residues long. V was clipped by 3 bases and J by 3 bases, with 15 bases between them. CDR3 coding DNA: TGCAGCGTTGACCCCGGGCAGGGAAACTACGAGCAGTACTTC. Amino acid sequence: CSVDPGQGNYEQYF.

This clonotype was counted only a few times. The chain combines TRBV4-1 with TRBJ1-1, with D unclear. Germline-derived CDR1 and CDR2 are MGHRA and YSYEKL. The CDR3 runs 15 residues. Trimming cost V 0 bases and J 7 bases, with 15 bases left between them. The CDR3: CASSQDSAPQREAFF. The CDR3 region has the DNA TGCGCCAGCAGCCAAGATTCGGCCCCTCAACGTGAAGCTTTCTTT.